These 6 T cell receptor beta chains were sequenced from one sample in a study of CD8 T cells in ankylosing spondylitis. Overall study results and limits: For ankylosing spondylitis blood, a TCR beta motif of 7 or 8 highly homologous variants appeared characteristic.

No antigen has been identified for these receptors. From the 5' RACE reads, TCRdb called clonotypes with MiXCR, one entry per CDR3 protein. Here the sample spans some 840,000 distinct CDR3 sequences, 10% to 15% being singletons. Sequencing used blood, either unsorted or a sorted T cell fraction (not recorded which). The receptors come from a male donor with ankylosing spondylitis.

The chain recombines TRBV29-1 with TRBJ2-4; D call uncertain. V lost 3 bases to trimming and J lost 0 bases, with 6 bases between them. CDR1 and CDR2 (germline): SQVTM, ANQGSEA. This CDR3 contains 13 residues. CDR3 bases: TGCAGCGTTGAGAGGATAGCCAAAAACATTCAGTACTTC. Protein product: CSVERIAKNIQYF.

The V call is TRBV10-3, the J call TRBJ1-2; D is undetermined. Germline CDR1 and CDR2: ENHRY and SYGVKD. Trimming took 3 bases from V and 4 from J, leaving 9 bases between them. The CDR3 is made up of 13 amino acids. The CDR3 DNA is TGTGCCATCAGTGATAAGTGGAGCTATGGCTACACCTTC. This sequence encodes CAISDKWSYGYTF.

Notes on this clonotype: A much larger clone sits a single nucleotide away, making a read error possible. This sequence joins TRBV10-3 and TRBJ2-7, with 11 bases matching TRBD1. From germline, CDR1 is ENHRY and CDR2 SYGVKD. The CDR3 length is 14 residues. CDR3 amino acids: CAVGQGGIFYAQYF. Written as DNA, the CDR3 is TGTGCCGTGGGACAGGGGGGAATTTTCTACGCGCAGTACTTC.

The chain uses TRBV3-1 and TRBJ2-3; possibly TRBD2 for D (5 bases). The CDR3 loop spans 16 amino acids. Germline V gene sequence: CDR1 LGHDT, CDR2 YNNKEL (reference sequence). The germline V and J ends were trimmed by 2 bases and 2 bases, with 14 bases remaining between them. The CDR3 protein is CASSQWTGDLTDTQYF. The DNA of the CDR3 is TGTGCCAGCAGCCAATGGACTGGAGACCTCACAGATACGCAGTATTTT.

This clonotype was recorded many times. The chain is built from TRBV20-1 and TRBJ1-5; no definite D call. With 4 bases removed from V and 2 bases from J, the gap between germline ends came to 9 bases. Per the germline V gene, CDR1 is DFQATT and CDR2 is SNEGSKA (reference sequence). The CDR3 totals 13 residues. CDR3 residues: CSAIRLRNQPQHF. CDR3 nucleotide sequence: TGCAGTGCTATTCGGTTACGCAATCAGCCCCAGCATTTT.

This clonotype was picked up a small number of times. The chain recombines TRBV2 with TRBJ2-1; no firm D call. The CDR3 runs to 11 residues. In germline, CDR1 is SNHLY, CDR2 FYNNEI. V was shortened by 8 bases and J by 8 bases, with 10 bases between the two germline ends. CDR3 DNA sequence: TGTGCCAGCGCCACCTGGGATGAGCAGTTCTTC. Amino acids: CASATWDEQFF.